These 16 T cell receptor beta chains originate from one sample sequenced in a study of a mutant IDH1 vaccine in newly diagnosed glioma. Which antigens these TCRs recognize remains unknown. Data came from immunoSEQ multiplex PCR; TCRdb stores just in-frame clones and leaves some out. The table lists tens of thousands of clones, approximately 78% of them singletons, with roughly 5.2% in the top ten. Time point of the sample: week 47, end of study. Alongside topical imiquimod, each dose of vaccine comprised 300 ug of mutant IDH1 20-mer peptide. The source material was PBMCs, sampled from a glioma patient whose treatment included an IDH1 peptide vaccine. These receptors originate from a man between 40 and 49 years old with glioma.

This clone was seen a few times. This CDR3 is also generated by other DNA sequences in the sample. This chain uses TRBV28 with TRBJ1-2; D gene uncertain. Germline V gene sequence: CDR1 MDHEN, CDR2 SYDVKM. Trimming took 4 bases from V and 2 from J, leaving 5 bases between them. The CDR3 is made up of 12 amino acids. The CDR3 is CASSSVNYGYTF. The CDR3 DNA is TGTGCCAGCAGTTCCGTGAACTATGGCTACACCTTC.

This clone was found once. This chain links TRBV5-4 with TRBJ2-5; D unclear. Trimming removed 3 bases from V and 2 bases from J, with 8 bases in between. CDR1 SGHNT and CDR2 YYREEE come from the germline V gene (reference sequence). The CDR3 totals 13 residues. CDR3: CASSSGPQETQYF. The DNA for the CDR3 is TGTGCCAGCAGCTCCGGACCACAAGAGACCCAGTACTTC.

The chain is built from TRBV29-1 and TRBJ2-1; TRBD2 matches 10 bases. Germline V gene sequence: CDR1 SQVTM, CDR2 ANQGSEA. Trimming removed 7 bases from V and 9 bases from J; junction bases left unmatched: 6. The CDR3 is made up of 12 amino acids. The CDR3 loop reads CSAPGLASEQFF. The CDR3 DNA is TGCAGCGCCCCGGGACTAGCGTCTGAGCAGTTCTTC.

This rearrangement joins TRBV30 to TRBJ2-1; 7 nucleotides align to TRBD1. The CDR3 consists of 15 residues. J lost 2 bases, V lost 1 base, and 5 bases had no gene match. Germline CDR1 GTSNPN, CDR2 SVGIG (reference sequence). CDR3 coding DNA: TGTGCCTGGAGTGAGGGGGCGTGGGCCTACAATGAGCAGTTCTTC. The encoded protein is CAWSEGAWAYNEQFF.

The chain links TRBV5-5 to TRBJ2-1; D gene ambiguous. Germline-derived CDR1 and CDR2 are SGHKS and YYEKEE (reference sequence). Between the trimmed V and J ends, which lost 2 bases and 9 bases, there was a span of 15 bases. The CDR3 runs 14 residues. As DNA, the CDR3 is TGTGCCAGCAGCTTTCCCTCCGCCGTCGGTGAGCAGTTCTTC. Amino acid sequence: CASSFPSAVGEQFF.

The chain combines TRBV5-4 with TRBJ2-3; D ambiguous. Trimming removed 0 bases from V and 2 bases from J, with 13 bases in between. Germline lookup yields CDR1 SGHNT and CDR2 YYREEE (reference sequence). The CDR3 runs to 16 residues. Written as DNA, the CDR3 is TGTGCCAGCAGCTTGGCATCTAGACCAAACACAGATACGCAGTATTTT. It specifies CASSLASRPNTDTQYF.

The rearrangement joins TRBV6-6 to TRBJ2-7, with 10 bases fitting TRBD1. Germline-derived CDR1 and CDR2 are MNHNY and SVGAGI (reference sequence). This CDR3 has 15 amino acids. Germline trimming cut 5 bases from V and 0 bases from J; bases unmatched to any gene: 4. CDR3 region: CASSTGTGVSYEQYF. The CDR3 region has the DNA TGTGCCAGCAGTACCGGGACAGGGGTCTCCTACGAGCAGTACTTC.

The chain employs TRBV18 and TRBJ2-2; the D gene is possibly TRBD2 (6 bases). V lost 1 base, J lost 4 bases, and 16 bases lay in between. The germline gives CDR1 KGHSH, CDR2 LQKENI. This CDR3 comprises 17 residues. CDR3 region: CASSPLRGYVSTGELFF. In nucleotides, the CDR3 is TGTGCCAGCTCACCACTTCGGGGGTACGTGAGCACCGGGGAGCTGTTTTTT.

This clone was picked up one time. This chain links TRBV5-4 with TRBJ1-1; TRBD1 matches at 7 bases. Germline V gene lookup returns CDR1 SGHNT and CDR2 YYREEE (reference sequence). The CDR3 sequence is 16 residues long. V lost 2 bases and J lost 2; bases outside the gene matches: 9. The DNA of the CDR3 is TGTGCCAGCAGCTTCCCAATGACAGGGATTAACACTGAAGCTTTCTTT. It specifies CASSFPMTGINTEAFF. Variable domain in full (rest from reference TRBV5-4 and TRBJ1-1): ETGVTQSPTHLIKTRGQQVTLRCSSQSGHNTVSWYQQALGQGPQFIFQYYREEENGRGNFPPRFSGLQFPNYSSELNVNALELDDSALYLCASSFPMTGINTEAFFGQGTRLTVV.

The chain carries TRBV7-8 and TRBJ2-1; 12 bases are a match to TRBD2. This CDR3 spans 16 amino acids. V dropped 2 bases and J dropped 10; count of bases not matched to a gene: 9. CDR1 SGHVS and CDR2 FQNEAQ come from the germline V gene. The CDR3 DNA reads TGTGCCAGCAGCTTATTTCTAGCGGGAGGGCCAAGGGAGCAGTTCTTC. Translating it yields CASSLFLAGGPREQFF.

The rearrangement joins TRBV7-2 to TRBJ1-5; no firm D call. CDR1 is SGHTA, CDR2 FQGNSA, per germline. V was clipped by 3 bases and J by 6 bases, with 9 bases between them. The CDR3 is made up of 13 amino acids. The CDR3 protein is CASSFRWGQPQHF. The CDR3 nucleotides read TGTGCCAGCAGCTTTAGATGGGGTCAGCCCCAGCATTTT.

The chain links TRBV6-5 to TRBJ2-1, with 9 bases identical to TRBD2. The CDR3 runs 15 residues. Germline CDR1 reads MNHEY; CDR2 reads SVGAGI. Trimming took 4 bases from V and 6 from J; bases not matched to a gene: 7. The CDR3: CASSSLAGRVNEQFF. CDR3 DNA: TGTGCCAGCAGTTCCCTAGCGGGAAGAGTCAATGAGCAGTTCTTC.

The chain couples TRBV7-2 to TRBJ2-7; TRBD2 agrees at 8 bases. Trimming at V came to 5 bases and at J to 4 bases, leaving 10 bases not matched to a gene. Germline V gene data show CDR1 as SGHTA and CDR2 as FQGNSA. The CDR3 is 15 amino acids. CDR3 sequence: CASSPQFGGAYEQYF. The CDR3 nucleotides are TGTGCCAGCAGCCCCCAGTTCGGGGGGGCTTACGAGCAGTACTTC.

The chain's CDR3 is CASSLGRPEAFF. CDR3 coding DNA: TGTGCCAGCAGCTTAGGTAGGCCTGAAGCTTTCTTT. The rearrangement joins TRBV5-5 to TRBJ1-1, with no clear D. The CDR3 is 12 residues long. Germline V lookup: CDR1 SGHKS, CDR2 YYEKEE (reference sequence). Trimming pared 2 bases from V and 6 bases from J, leaving 8 bases between.

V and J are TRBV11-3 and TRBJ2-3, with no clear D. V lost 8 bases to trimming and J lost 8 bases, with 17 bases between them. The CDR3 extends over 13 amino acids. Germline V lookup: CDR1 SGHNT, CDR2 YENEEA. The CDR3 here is CASPLCPRATQYF. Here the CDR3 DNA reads TGTGCCAGCCCTCTCTGCCCTCGGGCTACGCAGTATTTT.

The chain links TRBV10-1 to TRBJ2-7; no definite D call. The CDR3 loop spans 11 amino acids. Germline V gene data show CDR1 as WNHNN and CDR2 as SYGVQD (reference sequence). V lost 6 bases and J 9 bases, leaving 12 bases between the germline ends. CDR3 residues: CASRTHSRQYF. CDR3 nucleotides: TGCGCCAGCAGGACCCATTCGAGGCAGTACTTC.